A single T cell receptor beta chain is shown here with its context. Its target is unknown. TCRdb redid the calling of the reads with MiXCR, one entry per CDR3 protein. The table shows about 190,000 distinct CDR3 sequences, with under 30% occurring only once. These data are taken from a study of T cell repertoires in cytomegalovirus infection. Whole-study context: Based on public TCR beta signatures, there were indications of CMV infection and of a matching HLA type. Whole-study findings and limits: CMV-specific TCR beta clonotypes restricted by HLA-C were the ones dominating the ex vivo response. The cumulative frequency of public TCR beta families distinguished individuals who carried CMV together with the relevant HLA.

V shed 2 bases and J 6 bases; nucleotides not matched to a gene: 2. The CDR3 length is 13 residues. This clonotype was obtained from a human donor in good health (CMV status not recorded). Some clones in this sample may be carry-over from other donors' samples. The rearrangement uses TRBV12-3 or TRBV12-4 and TRBJ1-2; TRBD1 agrees at 8 bases. The sequenced sample consisted of PBMCs. The CDR3 is CASSLSRGHGYTF. The DNA of the CDR3 is TGTGCCAGCAGTTTAAGCAGGGGGCATGGCTACACCTTC.